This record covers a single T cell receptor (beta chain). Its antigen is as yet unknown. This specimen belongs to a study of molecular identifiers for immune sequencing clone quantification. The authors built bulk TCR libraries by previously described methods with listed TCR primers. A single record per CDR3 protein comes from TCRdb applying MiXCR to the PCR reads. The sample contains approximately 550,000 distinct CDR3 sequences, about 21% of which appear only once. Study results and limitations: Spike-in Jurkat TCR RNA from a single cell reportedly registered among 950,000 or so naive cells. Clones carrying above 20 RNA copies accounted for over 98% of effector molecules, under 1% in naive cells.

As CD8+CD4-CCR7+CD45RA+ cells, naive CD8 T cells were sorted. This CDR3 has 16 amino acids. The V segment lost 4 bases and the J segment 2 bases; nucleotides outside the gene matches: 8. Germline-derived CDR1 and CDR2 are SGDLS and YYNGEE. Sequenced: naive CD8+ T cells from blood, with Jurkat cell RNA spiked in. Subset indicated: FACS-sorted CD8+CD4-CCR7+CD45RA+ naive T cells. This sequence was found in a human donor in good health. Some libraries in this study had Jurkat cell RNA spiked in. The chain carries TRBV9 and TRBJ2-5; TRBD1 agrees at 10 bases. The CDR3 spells CASSREGQGFQETQYF. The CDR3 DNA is TGTGCCAGCAGCCGAGAGGGACAGGGGTTTCAAGAGACCCAGTACTTC.